The source of this TCR beta chain is a study of cytotoxic CD8 clonotypes in ibrutinib-treated CLL (dated by TCRdb to the early 2020s). For the wider study: The cohort included around 15 treatment-naive and 11 to 12 relapsed/refractory patients; roughly 17 were IGHV unmutated. Of the 86 participants in the trial, roughly 25 had longitudinal samples available. An average of around 260,000 productive templates and 80,000 to 100,000 productive rearrangements was obtained per sample. Response samples were taken after a median of 12 months on treatment, ranging from roughly 6 to 36 months. Partial responses were observed in approximately 24 patients and complete responses in 2; after a median follow-up of around 68 months, remission was maintained in 14 patients and progression was observed in approximately 12. Cryopreserved peripheral blood mononuclear cells were collected at three points: before therapy, at response, and at either sustained remission or disease progression. Every remission and progressive disease sample was obtained while ibrutinib was still being received by the patients. Overall results and qualifications from the work: Sampling times were not matched between sustained-remission and progressing patients, and lymph node repertoires were not studied. Public clonotypes were rare and either contracted or stayed stable during treatment, and the rise in clonality at ibrutinib response reflected the expansion of private clonotypes. Baseline clonality exceeded that of age-matched healthy donors and correlated strongly with circulating CD8+ T-cell counts. Clonality rose at ibrutinib response, remained stable during sustained remission, and dropped back toward baseline at progression.

The goal of deep resolution MiSeq sequencing was a depth between 1 in 1 million and 1 in 200,000 T cells, and coverage averaged 10x per clonotype. TCR beta libraries were generated with the immunoSEQ hsTCRB Kit. From the authors' description of their analysis: The data were analyzed with ImmunoSEQ Analyzer and ImmunoSEQ Data Assistant, and V, D and J gene assignments followed IMGT definitions. Clonality, which ranges from 0 to 1, was calculated as one minus the normalized Shannon entropy of productive rearrangement frequencies. Only overrepresented clonotypes making up at least 0.05% of the repertoire of each patient were included in the public clonotype analysis. Repertoires from 10 to 15 age-matched healthy donors in immuneACCESS were used as clonality controls. TCRdb took over this immuneACCESS table, retaining in-frame rearrangements with V and J assigned. Such tables are incomplete; in checked studies, under half of the missing clones stem from an unresolved V gene, and the remainder is unexplained. V and J calls and clone size are as listed in that table; D and trimming were resolved from the DNA. This sample is represented by approximately 91,000 clones; 79% of them were singletons. In total, the top ten clones hold roughly 4.8% of the sample.

From cysteine to phenylalanine, the CDR3 is 16 amino acids long. Only CDR3 DNA remains: 48 bases, in frame from the first base. The germline ends are 12 bases apart after V is trimmed by 6 bases and J by 0 bases. Per the germline V gene, SNHLY is the CDR1 and FYNNEI is the CDR2. The sample's time point label, in plain terms: approximately twelve months on ibrutinib. For TCR beta library preparation, roughly 2 micrograms of genomic DNA were extracted from the cryopreserved PBMCs. Longitudinal blood samples from CLL patients on ibrutinib monotherapy underwent high-throughput TCR beta sequencing. Patients were enrolled in a phase 2 open-label single-center ibrutinib monotherapy trial. Concerning this clone: Which antigen it targets is not known. Nothing much larger sits one base from this clone, and base qualities are not available.

This sequence originates from a human donor with chronic lymphocytic leukemia. Recombination connected TRBV2 to TRBJ1-6; perhaps TRBD1 is the D gene, with 5 bases matching. This specimen consisted of PBMCs, obtained after 12 months of ibrutinib treatment. The base sequence is TGTGCCAGCAGGGGGGGGGAGAGCTCCTATAATTCACCCCTCCACTTT. Its protein is CASRGGESSYNSPLHF. Supplemented by the reference TRBV2 and TRBJ1-6 proteins around the CDR3, the complete variable domain is EPEVTQTPSHQVTQMGQEVILRCVPISNHLYFYWYRQILGQKVEFLVSFYNNEISEKSEIFDDQFSVERPDGSNFTLKIRSTKLEDSAMYFCASRGGESSYNSPLHFGNGTRLTVT.